This TCR beta chain stems from a study of blood T cell repertoires in COVID-19. Study-wide context: Donors in the United States, Italy and Spain gave samples during acute or convalescent COVID-19.

Per germline, CDR1 KGHDR and CDR2 SFDVKD. The CDR3 spans 17 residues. Trimming took off 3 bases at V and 0 bases at J, with 14 bases between the two ends. Data came from immunoSEQ multiplex PCR; TCRdb stores just in-frame clones and leaves some out. Here the sample spans roughly 200,000 clones, more than 80% being singletons. The rearrangement joins TRBV24-1 to TRBJ2-1; the D gene is possibly TRBD2 (5 bases). The sequencing input was peripheral blood. This TCR came from a man aged 50 to 60 with acute or convalescent COVID-19. In nucleotides, the CDR3 is TGTGCCACCAGTGATCCCGCAAGCGGAAGCTCCTACAATGAGCAGTTCTTC. This encodes CATSDPASGSSYNEQFF.